Each of the 8 T cell receptor beta chains below was sequenced from the same sample in a study of cytomegalovirus exposure and HLA in healthy donors. A multiplex PCR was run with 60 Vbeta primers and 13 Jbeta primers. Some clones are missing from TCRdb's copy, which holds only in-frame ones; the method was immunoSEQ multiplex PCR. Counted here are roughly 140,000 clones, over 60% occurring once; the ten biggest clones make up under 0.8%. Sequencing was done on a sample of PBMCs. The receptors come from a male donor in good health and CMV-seronegative.

The chain carries TRBV5-6 and TRBJ1-2, with a weak D call TRBD1 (5 bases). The V end was cut by 0 bases, the J end by 2 bases, with 5 bases between. Per germline, CDR1 SGHDT and CDR2 YYEEEE. This CDR3 region has 13 residues. The CDR3 nucleotides read TGTGCCAGCAGCTTGGACAGGAACTATGGCTACACCTTC. Encoded protein: CASSLDRNYGYTF.

The chain links TRBV28 to TRBJ2-3; 7 bases are a match to TRBD1. The CDR3 sequence is 18 residues long. The germline V gene has CDR1 MDHEN and CDR2 SYDVKM. V lost 5 bases, J lost 0 bases, and 14 bases stayed unmatched. For the CDR3, the DNA is TGTGCCAGCAGTCCTGAATTCAGGGGGAGTTTTAGCACAGATACGCAGTATTTT. This translates into CASSPEFRGSFSTDTQYF.

The V call is TRBV9, the J call TRBJ2-3, with D possibly matching TRBD1 (8 bases). Germline V gene sequence: CDR1 SGDLS, CDR2 YYNGEE. There are 16 residues in the CDR3. Trimming shortened V by 0 bases and J by 3 bases, and 14 bases separated the two germline ends. This CDR3 reads CASSVAGQGGTDTQYF. As DNA, the CDR3 is TGTGCCAGCAGCGTAGCCGGACAGGGAGGGACAGATACGCAGTATTTT.

This CDR3 reads CASTVDSRGNGYTF. Written as DNA, the CDR3 is TGCGCCAGCACTGTCGATTCTCGGGGGAATGGCTACACCTTC. The V and J genes are TRBV5-1 and TRBJ1-2; D is perhaps TRBD1 (5 bases). V was shortened by 6 bases and J by 6 bases, with 18 bases between the two germline ends. This CDR3 contains 14 residues. In germline, CDR1 is SGHRS, CDR2 YFSETQ.

This clone was detected a few times. The CDR3 nucleotides are TGTGCCACCAGCAGAGATTTGGGTAGCCCAGATACGCAGTATTTT. Its protein is CATSRDLGSPDTQYF. This chain uses TRBV15 with TRBJ2-3; D unresolved. CDR3 length equals 15 residues. With 0 bases removed from V and 4 bases from J, the gap between germline ends came to 11 bases. Germline CDR1 reads LNHNV; CDR2 reads YYDKDF (reference sequence). The variable domain in full, with the rest retrieved from reference TRBV15 and TRBJ2-3, is DAMVIQNPRYQVTQFGKPVTLSCSQTLNHNVMYWYQQKSSQAPKLLFHYYDKDFNNEADTPDNFQSRRPNTSFCFLDIRSPGLGDTAMYLCATSRDLGSPDTQYFGPGTRLTVL.

For the CDR3, the DNA is TGTGCCAGCAGCTTAGCGGACAGGGCGGGCTACACCTTC. Its translation: CASSLADRAGYTF. The rearrangement joins TRBV7-9 to TRBJ1-2, with TRBD1 matching 8 bases. CDR1 and CDR2 (germline): SEHNR, FQNEAQ (reference sequence). The CDR3 is made up of 13 amino acids. V was clipped by 0 bases and J by 8 bases; unmatched bases: 2.

The chain couples TRBV30 to TRBJ2-3, with D unresolved. Germline CDR1 and CDR2: GTSNPN and SVGIG (reference sequence). The V end lost 3 bases, the J end lost 0 bases, and 7 bases lay between the germline ends. The CDR3 runs 13 residues. DNA for the CDR3: TGTGCCTGGAGACTCGCCAGCACAGATACGCAGTATTTT. This gives the protein CAWRLASTDTQYF.

The rearrangement joins TRBV5-1 to TRBJ1-2; 11 nucleotides match TRBD1. V shed 4 bases and J 7 bases; nucleotides not matched to a gene: 3. The CDR3 contains 13 residues. Per the germline V gene, CDR1 is SGHRS and CDR2 is YFSETQ. The DNA for the CDR3 is TGCGCCAGCAGCCTGGACAGGGGGCTTGGCTACACCTTC. Its translation: CASSLDRGLGYTF. The full variable domain, with the rest looked up from reference TRBV5-1 and TRBJ1-2, is KAGVTQTPRYLIKTRGQQVTLSCSPISGHRSVSWYQQTPGQGLQFLFEYFSETQRNKGNFPGRFSGRQFSNSRSEMNVSTLELGDSALYLCASSLDRGLGYTFGSGTRLTVV.